Sequencing of this TCR beta chain was carried out in a study of spatial heterogeneity in lung cancer. Time point described: sample taken at primary tumor resection. Samples came from approximately 65 TRACERx patients with untreated early-stage lung cancer. TCRdb fed the 5' RACE reads into MiXCR, producing one record per CDR3 protein. The sample lists a few thousand distinct CDR3 sequences, less than 3.5% seen once, with 16% in the top ten. This CDR3 has 12 amino acids. The V gene lost 4 bases and the J gene lost 3 bases, with 9 bases spanning the gap. The germline V gene encodes CDR1 GTSNPN and CDR2 SVGIG (reference sequence). This clonotype counts as medium-sized. As an off-target read in a library built for alpha chains, this beta chain has a frequency of little significance.

The chain is built from TRBV30 and TRBJ1-1, with no clear D. The receptor's source is a human donor with early-stage non-small cell lung cancer. The sequences come from lung tissue, collected at surgery. The chain's CDR3 is CAWNNRDTEAFF. CDR3 sequence (DNA): TGTGCCTGGAACAACCGGGACACTGAAGCTTTCTTT.